This entry concerns a single T cell receptor (beta chain). The sample is drawn from a study of blood T cell repertoires in COVID-19. In the study overall: From T cells, B-cell-depleted T cells, or PBMCs came the material, which was cDNA or gDNA.

V shed 0 bases, J shed 5 bases, and the junction held 0 bases outside the gene matches. The CDR3 extends over 14 amino acids. The germline V gene encodes CDR1 SGHNT and CDR2 YYREEE (reference sequence). Per the authors' pipeline: Cell counts per sample came from amplifying reference gene primers. Repertoires were generated with immunoSEQ multiplex PCR, while TCRdb's copy carries only in-frame clones and drops some. V, J and clone size reflect that table, while D and trimming were determined from the DNA. The table shows more than 300,000 clones, with more than 70% occurring only once. The rearrangement uses TRBV5-4 and TRBJ1-4; the match to TRBD1 covers 8 bases. This clonotype originated in a woman aged 25 to 39 with COVID-19, enrolled during active disease. Sequenced input: peripheral blood. The CDR3 nucleotides are TGTGCCAGCAGCTTGGGACAGGGGAATGAAAAACTGTTTTTT. Its translation is CASSLGQGNEKLFF.